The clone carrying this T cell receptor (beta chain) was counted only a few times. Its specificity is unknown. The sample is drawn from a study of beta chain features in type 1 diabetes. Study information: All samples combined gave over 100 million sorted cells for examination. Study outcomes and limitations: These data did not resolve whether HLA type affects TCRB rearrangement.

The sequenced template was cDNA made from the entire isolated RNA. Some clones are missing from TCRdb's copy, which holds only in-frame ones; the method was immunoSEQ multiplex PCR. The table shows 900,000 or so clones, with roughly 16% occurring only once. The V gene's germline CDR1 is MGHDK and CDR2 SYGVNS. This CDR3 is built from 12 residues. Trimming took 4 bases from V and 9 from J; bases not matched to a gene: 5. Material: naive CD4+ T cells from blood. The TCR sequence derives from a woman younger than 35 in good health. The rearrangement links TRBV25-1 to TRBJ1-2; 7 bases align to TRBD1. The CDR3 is CASSAGGGRYTF. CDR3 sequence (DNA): TGTGCCAGCAGTGCAGGGGGGGGTCGCTACACCTTC.